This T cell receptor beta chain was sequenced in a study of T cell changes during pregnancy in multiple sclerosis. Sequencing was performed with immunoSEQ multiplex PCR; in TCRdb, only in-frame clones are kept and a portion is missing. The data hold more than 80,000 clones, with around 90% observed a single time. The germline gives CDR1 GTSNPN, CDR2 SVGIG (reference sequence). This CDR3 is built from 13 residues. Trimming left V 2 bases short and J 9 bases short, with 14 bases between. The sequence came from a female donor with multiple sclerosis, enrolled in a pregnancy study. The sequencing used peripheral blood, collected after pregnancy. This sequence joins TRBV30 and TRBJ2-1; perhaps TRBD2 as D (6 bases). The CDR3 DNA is TGTGCCTGGAGTAGGGGCGGGATCGCTGAGCAGTTCTTC. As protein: CAWSRGGIAEQFF.